This TCR beta chain appears in the sequencing data of a study of shared clonotypes between healthy human individuals. TCRdb's table, derived via immunoSEQ multiplex PCR, lists solely in-frame clones and lacks some. The table shows around 2.1 million clones, with about 93% occurring only once. Study results and limitations: Relative to clonotypes present in all four donors, those not shared had lower generation probabilities.

About this clone itself: Its specificity is unknown.

CD8 cells classed as naive were CD45RO-negative and positively selected for CCR7, excluding terminally differentiated effector memory CD45RA+ cells. Donors, healthy HIV-negative adults, lacked recent acute infections or vaccinations. Donors, without exception, were Caucasian adults residing in Nashville, Tennessee. The sequencing input was naive CD8+ T cells from PBMCs. This TCR came from a man younger than 35 in good health. Some clones in this sample may be carry-over from other donors' samples.

The CDR3 DNA reads as TGTGCCAGCAGTTTATCGAGGGGAGCAGATACGCAGTATTTT. Translation gives CASSLSRGADTQYF. V and J are TRBV27 and TRBJ2-3; possibly TRBD1 or TRBD2 for D (5 bases each). The CDR3 loop spans 14 amino acids. Trimming left V 0 bases short and J 4 bases short, with 8 bases between. The germline gives CDR1 MNHEY, CDR2 SMNVEV (reference sequence).